These 2 T cell receptor beta chains share one sample of origin, sequenced in a study of siplizumab effects on memory and regulatory T cells (dated by TCRdb to the late 2010s). Library construction relied on the immunoSEQ multiplex PCR assay. This is the immuneACCESS table as TCRdb keeps it, with only in-frame sequences that have V and J called. A part of the clones is gone; compared with another copy, unresolved V genes explain less than half, and the rest is unexplained. This sample holds about 100,000 clones; roughly 93% were observed only once. The ten largest clones take up 0.55% to 0.7% of the sample. The specimen sequenced was Tregs sorted from blood. Receptors were obtained from a human donor in good health.

The chain is built from TRBV4-1 and TRBJ2-7; no clear D gene. Germline loops: CDR1 MGHRA, CDR2 YSYEKL. Trimming pared 4 bases from V and 2 bases from J, leaving 15 bases between. This CDR3 is 15 amino acids long. For the CDR3, the DNA is TGCGCCAGCAGCCGGATATTGACGGATACCTACGAGCAGTACTTC. Encoded protein: CASSRILTDTYEQYF.

This clone has just one count. The chain links TRBV2 to TRBJ2-1, with 9 bases matching TRBD1. The CDR3 contains 12 residues. Germline V lookup: CDR1 SNHLY, CDR2 FYNNEI. J lost 16 bases, V lost 6 bases, and 10 bases had no gene match. The CDR3 spells CASSGTRDRVFF. The CDR3 region has the DNA TGTGCCAGCAGCGGGACCCGGGACAGGGTATTCTTC. Based on the CDR3 plus reference TRBV2 and TRBJ2-1, the full variable domain is EPEVTQTPSHQVTQMGQEVILRCVPISNHLYFYWYRQILGQKVEFLVSFYNNEISEKSEIFDDQFSVERPDGSNFTLKIRSTKLEDSAMYFCASSGTRDRVFFGPGTRLTVL.